These T cell receptor beta chains were read from a single sample in a study of T cell repertoires in cytomegalovirus infection. MiXCR was run by TCRdb on the reads, yielding one entry per CDR3 protein. The repertoire includes 150,000 to 200,000 distinct CDR3 sequences, about a sixth of them detected once, and approximately 25% sits in the top ten. Specimen: CD8+ T cells from PBMCs. Receptors originate from a human donor in good health (CMV status not recorded). Some clones in this sample may be carry-over from other donors' samples. The CDR3 runs from the conserved cysteine through the conserved F or W. A D gene is named only where the DNA matches it firmly. Clone sizes are given selectively: once, few, many, or a class where the clone is expanded.

CDR3 DNA	CDR3 protein	D gene	clone size	CDR3 length	J gene	V gene
TGTGCCAGCAGCTTAGATCGTGGCCCGGCACCCCTCCACTTT	CASSLDRGPAPLHF	-	-	14	TRBJ1-6	TRBV7-8
TGTGCCAGCAGCTTTTGGGGACAGAGTATTCGGACCCAGTACTTC	CASSFWGQSIRTQYF	TRBD1	-	15	TRBJ2-5	TRBV11-2
TGTGCCAGCAGTTACTCAAGGACTAGCGGAGCCCAGGATACGCAGTATTTT	CASSYSRTSGAQDTQYF	TRBD2	-	17	TRBJ2-3	TRBV6-2/TRBV6-3
TGTGCCAGCAGCTTAGACAGCCTTGAGCAGTTCTTC	CASSLDSLEQFF	-	-	12	TRBJ2-1	TRBV7-8
TGTGCCAGCAGCTTAGTCATCGGTTTTTCTGGAAACACCATATATTTT	CASSLVIGFSGNTIYF	-	-	16	TRBJ1-3	TRBV7-4
TGTGCCAGCAGTTTGTCCGGCTATAGCTCCTACAATGAGCAGTTCTTC	CASSLSGYSSYNEQFF	-	few	16	TRBJ2-1	TRBV27
TGTGCCAGCAGCCCCAGACTAGCGGGAGCGTACAATGAGCAGTTCTTC	CASSPRLAGAYNEQFF	TRBD2	-	16	TRBJ2-1	TRBV7-9
TGTGCCAGCAGCCCCCCGGCCCCAGGGGAGGAGACCCAGTACTTC	CASSPPAPGEETQYF	-	many	15	TRBJ2-5	TRBV7-2
TGTGCCAGCAGCCCCTTTTCCAGGGGAAGCACAGATACGCAGTATTTT	CASSPFSRGSTDTQYF	-	few	16	TRBJ2-3	TRBV7-6
TGTGCCAGCAGCCAAGTAATATATGAGCAGTTCTTC	CASSQVIYEQFF	-	-	12	TRBJ2-1	TRBV4-2
TGTGCCAGCAGCTTAGCCAGTAAGAGTGAGCAGTTCTTC	CASSLASKSEQFF	-	few	13	TRBJ2-1	TRBV7-2
TGTGCCAGCAGTTACCGACTAGCGGGAGTAGCCAAAAACATTCAGTACTTC	CASSYRLAGVAKNIQYF	TRBD2	-	17	TRBJ2-4	TRBV6-2/TRBV6-3
TGCAGCGTTGAATTCGTCAATGGCTACACCTTC	CSVEFVNGYTF	-	few	11	TRBJ1-2	TRBV29-1
TGTGCCAGCAGTCCCAGCGCAGGGGACTCCTACAATGAGCAGTTCTTC	CASSPSAGDSYNEQFF	-	few	16	TRBJ2-1	TRBV27
TGTGCCAGTAACCCGACGTTGCCCGAGGGACAGGCTGAAGCTTTCTTT	CASNPTLPEGQAEAFF	TRBD1	-	16	TRBJ1-1	TRBV19
TGCAGCGTTGTGGCACTAGGACACCGGTATGACATTCAGTACTTC	CSVVALGHRYDIQYF	-	-	15	TRBJ2-4	TRBV29-1
TGCGCCAGCAGCCGAGATTGGGACAGTCTGGACGAGCAGTACTTC	CASSRDWDSLDEQYF	TRBD1	few	15	TRBJ2-7	TRBV4-3
TGCGCCAGCAGCTTCAGAGGGCCTGGGGCCAACGTCCTGACTTTC	CASSFRGPGANVLTF	-	-	15	TRBJ2-6	TRBV5-1
TGTGCCAGCAGCCCTCGCCGACACAATGAAAAACTGTTTTTT	CASSPRRHNEKLFF	-	few	14	TRBJ1-4	TRBV12-3/TRBV12-4
TGTGCCAGCAGTGAATCCGGGGGCGCGGGTCAGCCCCAGCATTTT	CASSESGGAGQPQHF	-	-	15	TRBJ1-5	TRBV6-1
TGTGCCAGCAGCGTCGACAGGGACAACACTGAAGCTTTCTTT	CASSVDRDNTEAFF	TRBD1	-	14	TRBJ1-1	TRBV9
TGTGCCAGCAGCTCGGGACACCTTTTCTCCTATAATTCACCCCTCCACTTT	CASSSGHLFSYNSPLHF	-	many	17	TRBJ1-6	TRBV7-2
TGTGCCAGCAGCCAAAGCGGGTTGGGGGGTGAGCAGTTCTTC	CASSQSGLGGEQFF	-	few	14	TRBJ2-1	TRBV14
TGTGCCAGCAACGGACAGGGGTTCCCCTACGAGCAGTACTTC	CASNGQGFPYEQYF	TRBD1	many	14	TRBJ2-7	TRBV7-2
TGTGCCAGCAGCTTAGATTTTTCCAGCGGGGTTTACCAAGAGACCCAGTACTTC	CASSLDFSSGVYQETQYF	TRBD2	-	18	TRBJ2-5	TRBV7-2
TGTGCCAGCAGCTTAGAGGGGGGTGAGGCCCAGCATTTT	CASSLEGGEAQHF	-	few	13	TRBJ1-5	TRBV7-9
TGTGCCAGCAGTCCAACAGAGAACTATGGCTACACCTTC	CASSPTENYGYTF	-	few	13	TRBJ1-2	TRBV6-2/TRBV6-3
TGTGCCAGCAGTGAAGGGTGGGGGGGATTGACAGATACGCAGTATTTT	CASSEGWGGLTDTQYF	TRBD2	-	16	TRBJ2-3	TRBV2
TGCAGTGCCAAAACGGACAGCTCCTATAATTCACCCCTCCACTTT	CSAKTDSSYNSPLHF	-	-	15	TRBJ1-6	TRBV20-1
TGTGCCAGCAGCGTTGACAGGGATAGGTCCTACGAGCAGTACTTC	CASSVDRDRSYEQYF	TRBD1	few	15	TRBJ2-7	TRBV7-6
TGCAGTGCTCATCCGTCCCGGGAGCAGTACTTC	CSAHPSREQYF	-	-	11	TRBJ2-7	TRBV20-1
TGTGCCAGCAGCTCTAGGGGCTCTGGGGCCAACGTCCTGACTTTC	CASSSRGSGANVLTF	-	few	15	TRBJ2-6	TRBV6-2/TRBV6-3
TGTGCCAGCAGTGGAGTAGGGGACAATCAGCCCCAGCATTTT	CASSGVGDNQPQHF	-	-	14	TRBJ1-5	TRBV12-3/TRBV12-4
TGTGCCAGCAGGTCAGGGGGGGGAAGCACAGATACGCAGTATTTT	CASRSGGGSTDTQYF	-	-	15	TRBJ2-3	TRBV11-2
TGCAGCGTTGACAGGGACGGCTACACCTTC	CSVDRDGYTF	-	-	10	TRBJ1-2	TRBV29-1
TGTGCCAGCAGCGTCCGGGTCTCTGCCCCAGATACGCAGTATTTT	CASSVRVSAPDTQYF	-	-	15	TRBJ2-3	TRBV7-8
TGCGCCAGCAGCTCGGCGGGGCACACTGAAGCTTTCTTT	CASSSAGHTEAFF	-	-	13	TRBJ1-1	TRBV5-1